Here is one T cell receptor (beta chain) with its context. Its cognate antigen is unknown. The data were taken from a study of cytomegalovirus exposure and HLA in healthy donors. Study results and caveats: It was assumed in the presence/absence analyses that sequencing depth was roughly uniform across donors. A later analysis found TCR association rates differed by HLA locus, highest for DRB1 and lowest for HLA-C.

From germline, CDR1 is SGHTA and CDR2 FQGNSA. The CDR3 extends over 15 amino acids. After removal of 0 bases from V and 11 bases from J, the junction contained 8 bases not matched to a gene. The PCR made use of 60 Vbeta and 13 Jbeta primers. Sequenced by immunoSEQ multiplex PCR; TCRdb stores in-frame clones only, minus some. Of about 190,000 clones in the sample, roughly 73% were seen once. The specimen sequenced was PBMCs. The chain uses TRBV7-2 and TRBJ2-1, with 9 bases that match TRBD1. The clonotype was recovered from a woman younger than 45 in good health and CMV-seropositive. CDR3: CASSLAGTGMSKQFF. In DNA, the CDR3 is TGTGCCAGCAGCTTAGCGGGGACAGGGATGTCGAAGCAGTTCTTC.